These 2 T cell receptor beta chains share one sample of origin, sequenced in a study of T cell responses to AZD1222 COVID-19 vaccine (dated by TCRdb to the early 2020s). Libraries came from the immunoSEQ multiplex PCR assay. Imported from immuneACCESS, the table was reduced by TCRdb to in-frame sequences with V and J called. These copies leave out some clones; in studies compared against another copy, an unresolved V gene accounts for under half, and the cause of the remainder is not known. The table for this sample lists roughly 120,000 clones; approximately 85% of them were counted only once. Jointly, the top ten make up about 4% of the sample. The time point label on this specimen signifies: baseline before first vaccination. The treatment or condition label, read with the paper, signifies: meningococcal conjugate vaccine given as trial control. The specimen was peripheral blood, collected on day 0 of MenACWY control vaccination. Every receptor here comes from an adult in good health.

This clone was detected a few times. This chain joins TRBV5-1 and TRBJ2-3; the D gene is possibly TRBD2 (6 bases). Trimming removed 6 bases from V and 0 bases from J, with 14 bases in between. There are 15 residues in the CDR3. Germline V CDR1 and CDR2: SGHRS, YFSETQ. CDR3 DNA sequence: TGCGCCAGCACACCGACGGGGACTAGCACAGATACGCAGTATTTT. Translating it yields CASTPTGTSTDTQYF.

V gene TRBV28 combines with J gene TRBJ2-5, with 11 bases aligning to TRBD2. Germline V gives CDR1 MDHEN, CDR2 SYDVKM. The CDR3 covers 15 residues. Trimming at V came to 6 bases and at J to 3 bases, leaving 6 bases not matched to a gene. The CDR3 is CASSPPGLAEETQYF. The CDR3 nucleotides read TGTGCCAGCAGCCCACCGGGACTAGCGGAAGAGACCCAGTACTTC.